This T cell receptor (beta chain) emerged from a study of blood T cells in healthy people across ages. Together with a sample-barcoded 5' primer, a J-beta primer mix was included in a second PCR lasting roughly 6 to 12 cycles. TCRdb recomputed calls from the 5' RACE reads with MiXCR, one row per CDR3 protein. This table holds roughly 730,000 distinct CDR3 sequences, roughly three fifths found once. Concerning this clonotype itself: Its target is unknown.

Peripheral blood was drawn, around 9.4 milliliters per donor. Study results and limitations: Considered underestimates were the diversity estimates obtained from one million T cells. Across samples, TCR beta diversity tracked strongly with naive T cell percentage.

The V and J ends lost 4 bases and 7 bases respectively, with 10 bases between them. Germline V gene sequence: CDR1 MNHEY, CDR2 SVGAGI. The CDR3 covers 12 residues. The receptor was derived from a middle-aged man in good health. The sample consisted of blood. The chain employs TRBV6-5 and TRBJ1-2; D remains ambiguous. The CDR3 DNA reads as TGTGCCAGCAGTTTGGGGAAATCTGGCTACACCTTC. It is translated as CASSLGKSGYTF.